The next 25 T cell receptor beta chains were all read from a single sample in a study of cytomegalovirus exposure and HLA in healthy donors. Measured with immunoSEQ multiplex PCR; TCRdb has only the in-frame clones, and not every one. The sample lists 120,000 to 150,000 clones, roughly 90% seen once, with under 5% in the top ten. Sequencing used PBMCs. The receptors come from a man aged 18-30 years in good health and CMV-seropositive.

V and J are TRBV7-2 and TRBJ1-5; D is perhaps TRBD1 (6 bases). Germline V lookup: CDR1 SGHTA, CDR2 FQGNSA. The V gene lost 4 bases and the J gene lost 0 bases, with 16 bases spanning the gap. The CDR3 runs to 17 residues. In nucleotides, the CDR3 is TGTGCCAGCAGCTGGACAGCAACCTCATATAGCAATCAGCCCCAGCATTTT. Encoded protein: CASSWTATSYSNQPQHF.

This rearrangement joins TRBV6-4 to TRBJ2-3; TRBD2 matches 9 bases. The CDR3 sequence is 15 residues long. The V and J ends lost 6 bases and 0 bases, in that order; junction bases with no gene match: 4. CDR1 is MRHNA and CDR2 is SNTAGT in the germline V gene. CDR3 protein: CASSPGLASTDTQYF. DNA for the CDR3: TGTGCCAGCAGCCCGGGACTAGCTAGCACAGATACGCAGTATTTT.

The chain is built from TRBV18 and TRBJ1-3; D perhaps matches TRBD1 (6 bases). V was clipped by 4 bases and J by 8 bases, with 15 bases between them. Germline V gene lookup returns CDR1 KGHSH and CDR2 LQKENI. This CDR3 has 14 residues. The CDR3 spells CASSLQGSRDTIYF. DNA for the CDR3: TGTGCCAGCTCACTACAGGGATCTCGGGACACCATATATTTT.

This clone was seen more than once but under ten times. The CDR3, as DNA: TGTGCCAGCTCACCGCGCGGCGGGTCCCAGAGGTACGAGCAGTACTTC. The encoded protein is CASSPRGGSQRYEQYF. The chain uses TRBV18 and TRBJ2-7, with D possibly matching TRBD2 (5 bases). The CDR3 is 16 amino acids. V shed 3 bases and J shed 4 bases, with 19 bases lying between them. Germline CDR1 KGHSH, CDR2 LQKENI.

The chain couples TRBV6-5 to TRBJ2-7; tentative D call: TRBD1 (6 bases). Deletions cut 6 bases from V and 2 bases from J, with 11 bases between. Germline loops: CDR1 MNHEY, CDR2 SVGAGI. The CDR3 is 13 amino acids. CDR3 nucleotide sequence: TGTGCCAGCAGCCTTGGACAGCCCTACGAGCAGTACTTC. Translating it yields CASSLGQPYEQYF.

The chain uses TRBV5-6 and TRBJ2-2; 7 bases match TRBD2. V lost 4 bases to trimming and J lost 0 bases; unmatched junction nucleotides: 9. The CDR3 runs to 17 residues. CDR1 SGHDT and CDR2 YYEEEE come from the germline V gene. The CDR3, as DNA: TGTGCCAGCAGCATTGGTATCCGGGGGGCGAACACCGGGGAGCTGTTTTTT. Translation gives CASSIGIRGANTGELFF.

CDR3 sequence reads: CASRPPGIGNEKLFF. CDR3 coding DNA: TGTGCCAGCAGACCGCCAGGGATAGGAAATGAAAAACTGTTTTTT. This sequence joins TRBV6-5 and TRBJ1-4; D perhaps matches TRBD1 (5 bases). V dropped 6 bases and J dropped 5 bases, with 16 bases sitting between them. The CDR3 is made up of 15 amino acids. Germline-derived CDR1 and CDR2 are MNHEY and SVGAGI.

The chain employs TRBV9 and TRBJ2-7, with 7 bases fitting TRBD2. The V gene end was trimmed by 0 bases and the J gene end by 0 bases; junction bases not matched to a gene: 6. The CDR3 loop spans 16 amino acids. CDR1 is SGDLS, CDR2 YYNGEE, per germline. The CDR3 spells CASSVGDSGYSYEQYF. CDR3 DNA sequence: TGTGCCAGCAGCGTAGGGGATAGCGGGTACTCCTACGAGCAGTACTTC. Full variable domain (outside the CDR3, taken from reference TRBV9 and TRBJ2-7): DSGVTQTPKHLITATGQRVTLRCSPRSGDLSVYWYQQSLDQGLQFLIQYYNGEERAKGNILERFSAQQFPDLHSELNLSSLELGDSALYFCASSVGDSGYSYEQYFGPGTRLTVT.

The sample holds one count of this clone. As DNA, the CDR3 is TGTGCCAGCTCTACCAGGGGACACCGGAACACTGAAGCTTTCTTT. Its protein is CASSTRGHRNTEAFF. This chain uses TRBV18 with TRBJ1-1; TRBD1 might be the D (6 bases). This CDR3 is 15 amino acids long. V lost 6 bases, J lost 1 base, and 15 bases lay in between. From germline, CDR1 is KGHSH and CDR2 LQKENI. The full variable domain, its missing parts supplied by reference TRBV18 and TRBJ1-1, is NAGVMQNPRHLVRRRGQEARLRCSPMKGHSHVYWYRQLPEEGLKFMVYLQKENIIDESGMPKERFSAEFPKEGPSILRIQQVVRGDSAAYFCASSTRGHRNTEAFFGQGTRLTVV.

This chain joins TRBV15 and TRBJ1-3; D is ambiguous. Deletions cut 0 bases from V and 0 bases from J, with 9 bases between. The length of the CDR3 is 16 residues. The V gene's germline CDR1 is LNHNV and CDR2 YYDKDF (reference sequence). DNA of the CDR3: TGTGCCACCAGCAGAGAACAGTTCCTCTCTGGAAACACCATATATTTT. Encoded protein: CATSREQFLSGNTIYF.

The V and J genes are TRBV30 and TRBJ1-4; no firm D call. This CDR3 has 12 residues. Trimming shortened V by 3 bases and J by 0 bases, and 2 bases separated the two germline ends. CDR1 and CDR2 (germline): GTSNPN, SVGIG (reference sequence). The CDR3 coding sequence is TGTGCCTGGAGCTCAACTAATGAAAAACTGTTTTTT. It specifies CAWSSTNEKLFF.

This clone was detected only a few times. The chain links TRBV30 to TRBJ1-6; 7 nucleotides agree with TRBD1. CDR3 length: 13 amino acids. Looked up from germline, CDR1 is GTSNPN and CDR2 is SVGIG (reference sequence). Germline trimming cut 7 bases from V and 6 bases from J; bases unmatched to any gene: 6. The CDR3: CAFSGTANSPLHF. The CDR3 DNA sequence: TGTGCCTTCTCAGGGACAGCTAATTCACCCCTCCACTTT.

This chain uses TRBV27 with TRBJ2-1, with 8 bases matching TRBD2. J lost 7 bases, V lost 4 bases, and 9 bases had no gene match. The CDR3 sequence is 15 residues long. Germline CDR1 and CDR2: MNHEY and SMNVEV (reference sequence). DNA for the CDR3: TGTGCCAGCAGTTCGTTAGCGGGAATCGGGAATGAGCAGTTCTTC. Translated, it gives CASSSLAGIGNEQFF.

The rearrangement uses TRBV9 and TRBJ2-7; 9 positions agree with TRBD1. The CDR3 spans 14 residues. Trimming at V came to 1 base and at J to 2 bases, leaving 1 base not matched to a gene. In germline, CDR1 is SGDLS, CDR2 YYNGEE. The CDR3 nucleotides read TGTGCCAGCAGCGTAAGGGACAGGGCCTACGAGCAGTACTTC. Translation gives CASSVRDRAYEQYF.

The V call is TRBV6-1, the J call TRBJ2-7; 8 bases line up with TRBD2. CDR1 and CDR2 (germline): MNHNS, SASEGT. V shed 6 bases, J shed 5 bases, and the junction held 12 bases outside the gene matches. This CDR3 is built from 15 residues. CDR3 bases: TGTGCCAGCAGACTAGCGGAGACCTTTGAGGACGAGCAGTACTTC. Protein: CASRLAETFEDEQYF.

The rearrangement joins TRBV4-1 to TRBJ1-1; 7 bases align to TRBD1. The germline gives CDR1 MGHRA, CDR2 YSYEKL. V lost 4 bases and J lost 8; bases outside the gene matches: 19. CDR3 length: 17 residues. The CDR3 nucleotides are TGCGCCAGCAGCCTGTCCCCCGGGACAGTAGGGCTTCAAGAAGCTTTCTTT. Its protein is CASSLSPGTVGLQEAFF.

The chain is built from TRBV5-5 and TRBJ2-3; D perhaps matches TRBD2 (6 bases). The V gene's germline CDR1 is SGHKS and CDR2 YYEKEE (reference sequence). Between the trimmed V and J ends, which lost 0 bases and 8 bases, there was a span of 10 bases. The CDR3 covers 13 residues. The CDR3 here is CASSLAGVGTQYF. DNA for the CDR3: TGTGCCAGCAGCTTGGCGGGAGTAGGTACGCAGTATTTT.

This clone was counted once. The chain is built from TRBV7-6 and TRBJ1-4; D is uncertain. V lost 6 bases and J 7 bases, leaving 12 bases between the germline ends. Germline V lookup: CDR1 SGHVS, CDR2 FNYEAQ. There are 13 residues in the CDR3. CDR3 bases: TGTGCCAGCAGGGTGAGCGGTGGTGAAAAACTGTTTTTT. Protein sequence: CASRVSGGEKLFF.

The chain uses TRBV7-9 and TRBJ2-5; TRBD1 agrees at 9 bases. Trimming removed 4 bases from V and 5 bases from J; junction bases left unmatched: 2. This CDR3 is built from 13 residues. The germline V gene encodes CDR1 SEHNR and CDR2 FQNEAQ (reference sequence). CDR3 sequence reads: CASSWTGEETQYF. CDR3 in DNA: TGTGCCAGCAGCTGGACAGGGGAGGAGACCCAGTACTTC.

The J gene is TRBJ2-1, the V gene TRBV9; 8 bases line up with TRBD1. The CDR3 runs 11 residues. Germline lookup yields CDR1 SGDLS and CDR2 YYNGEE. DNA for the CDR3: TGTTCAACCGGGACAGGCGGAGAGCAGTTCTTC. As protein: CSTGTGGEQFF.

The V call is TRBV30, the J call TRBJ1-5; D gene uncertain. CDR1 is GTSNPN, CDR2 SVGIG, per germline (reference sequence). Between the trimmed V and J ends, which lost 3 bases and 7 bases, there was a span of 16 bases. This CDR3 contains 14 residues. The CDR3 nucleotides read TGTGCCTGGAGCGAAGGCGCCTCGGGGCAGCCCCAGCATTTT. Protein product: CAWSEGASGQPQHF.

The sample holds one count of this clone. The rearrangement links TRBV18 to TRBJ1-5; maybe TRBD1 (6 bases). Per germline, CDR1 KGHSH and CDR2 LQKENI. This CDR3 is built from 15 residues. The ends were cut back, 3 bases at V and 7 bases at J, with 16 bases in the middle. The CDR3 here is CASSPPQGGGQPQHF. In nucleotides, the CDR3 is TGTGCCAGCTCACCCCCCCAAGGGGGGGGACAGCCCCAGCATTTT.

The V and J genes are TRBV27 and TRBJ2-7; TRBD2 matches 10 bases. After removal of 6 bases from V and 4 bases from J, the junction contained 6 bases not matched to a gene. There are 14 residues in the CDR3. Germline CDR1 reads MNHEY; CDR2 reads SMNVEV (reference sequence). CDR3 sequence reads: CASSSYSGRYEQYF. In DNA, the CDR3 is TGTGCCAGCAGCTCCTATAGCGGGAGGTACGAGCAGTACTTC.

This clone was detected only a few times. The chain combines TRBV19 with TRBJ1-5; TRBD1 is a possible D gene (6 bases). The CDR3 has 15 residues. The germline V gene encodes CDR1 LNHDA and CDR2 SQIVND (reference sequence). The V end lost 7 bases, the J end lost 4 bases, and 17 bases lay between the germline ends. The chain's CDR3 is CASTTLGGGNQPQHF. Written as DNA, the CDR3 is TGTGCCAGTACCACATTGGGAGGGGGTAATCAGCCCCAGCATTTT.

The J gene is TRBJ2-2, the V gene TRBV28; weak D call: TRBD1 (5 bases). Germline CDR1 reads MDHEN; CDR2 reads SYDVKM. CDR3 length: 14 residues. V lost 3 bases and J lost 0, with 5 bases in between. CDR3 bases: TGTGCCAGCAGTTTGACAGCGAACACCGGGGAGCTGTTTTTT. Protein product: CASSLTANTGELFF.